This T cell receptor (beta chain) was identified during a study of blood T cell repertoires in COVID-19. Study-level information: PBMCs, B-cell-depleted T cells, or T cells were the source of the cDNA or gDNA that made up the material.

The germline V and J ends were trimmed by 0 bases and 4 bases, with 9 bases remaining between them. The CDR3 has 14 amino acids. Germline CDR1 reads LNHNV; CDR2 reads YYDKDF (reference sequence). Of note for this clone: The sample carries other DNA sequences with the same CDR3.

In the original workflow: Amplification with reference gene primers provided the estimates of nucleated cell counts. Sequenced by immunoSEQ multiplex PCR; TCRdb stores in-frame clones only, minus some. V and J calls and clone size are as listed in that table; D and trimming were resolved from the DNA. The repertoire includes hundreds of thousands of clones, approximately 85% of them detected once, and around 1% sits in the top ten. This clonotype originated in a man aged 35-49 years with acute or convalescent COVID-19. This chain connects TRBV15 to TRBJ2-5; the D gene is possibly TRBD2 (7 bases). Sequencing was carried out using peripheral blood. CDR3 amino acids: CATSRDRGAETQYF. The DNA for the CDR3 is TGTGCCACCAGCAGAGACCGGGGGGCAGAGACCCAGTACTTC.